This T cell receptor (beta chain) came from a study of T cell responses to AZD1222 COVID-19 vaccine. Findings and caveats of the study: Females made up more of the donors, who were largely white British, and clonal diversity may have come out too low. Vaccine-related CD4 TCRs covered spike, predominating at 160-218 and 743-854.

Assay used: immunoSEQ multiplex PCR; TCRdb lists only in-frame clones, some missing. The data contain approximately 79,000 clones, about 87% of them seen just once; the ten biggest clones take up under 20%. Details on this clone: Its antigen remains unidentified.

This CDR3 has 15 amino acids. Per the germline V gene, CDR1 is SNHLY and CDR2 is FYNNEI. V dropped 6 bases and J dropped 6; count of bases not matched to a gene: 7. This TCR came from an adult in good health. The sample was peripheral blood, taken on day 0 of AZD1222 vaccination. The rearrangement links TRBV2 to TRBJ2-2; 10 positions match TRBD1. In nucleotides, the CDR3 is TGTGCCAGCAGACACCGGGACAGGGGTCCCGGGGAGCTGTTTTTT. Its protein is CASRHRDRGPGELFF.